The 20 T cell receptor beta chains given below trace back to one sample, sequenced in a study of molecular identifiers for immune sequencing clone quantification (dated by TCRdb to the late 2010s). Library prep was done by PCR. TCRdb names Illumina HiSeq 4000 as the instrument used. TCRdb reran the public reads through fastp at Q25 and MiXCR, keeping productive beta chains. Each CDR3 protein appears once, grouped with its most common genes and DNA. This sample comprises about 640,000 distinct CDR3 sequences, about 20% of them detected only once. Of the sample, under 0.95% falls within the top ten clones. The sequenced sample was naive CD8+ T cells from blood, with Jurkat cell RNA spiked in. What this sample's cell subset or site label stands for: FACS-sorted CD8+CD4-CCR7+CD45RA+ naive T cells. These receptors all stem from a human donor in good health. Some libraries in this study had Jurkat cell RNA spiked in.

This clonotype occurred many times. This chain uses TRBV9 with TRBJ1-4; a weak D match, TRBD1 (5 bases). Trimming cost V 4 bases and J 5 bases, with 12 bases left between them. This CDR3 contains 14 residues. Germline V lookup: CDR1 SGDLS, CDR2 YYNGEE. The CDR3 is CASSSPGRNEKLFF. The CDR3 DNA reads TGTGCCAGCAGCAGCCCGGGGCGGAATGAAAAACTGTTTTTT.

This clonotype was counted ten times or more. The V gene is TRBV20-1, the J gene TRBJ2-7, with TRBD2 matching 14 bases. Looked up from germline, CDR1 is DFQATT and CDR2 is SNEGSKA (reference sequence). The CDR3 extends over 15 amino acids. V was clipped by 3 bases and J by 3 bases; unmatched bases: 4. CDR3 loop: CSARRGLAGDYEQYF. In DNA form, the CDR3 reads TGCAGTGCTAGGAGGGGACTAGCGGGAGACTACGAGCAGTACTTC.

The chain links TRBV19 to TRBJ1-5, with D perhaps TRBD1 (5 bases). The V gene lost 6 bases and the J gene lost 2 bases, with 11 bases spanning the gap. Germline V gives CDR1 LNHDA, CDR2 SQIVND (reference sequence). This CDR3 comprises 14 residues. The CDR3 sequence: CASSPGKGNQPQHF. CDR3 coding DNA: TGTGCCAGTAGCCCAGGGAAGGGCAATCAGCCCCAGCATTTT.

Of note for this clonotype: A much larger clonotype is one base distant, so this may be a read error. The J gene is TRBJ1-2, the V gene TRBV16; unclear D gene. Germline CDR1 is KGHSY and CDR2 is FQNENV. There are 14 residues in the CDR3. Here the CDR3 reads CASSQSRLDYGHTF. CDR3 nucleotide sequence: TGTGCCAGCAGCCAATCCAGGCTAGACTATGGCCACACCTTC.

This clonotype came up many times. The CDR3 sequence is CSARDPAGYPDTQYF. As DNA, the CDR3 is TGCAGTGCTAGGGACCCGGCGGGGTACCCAGATACGCAGTATTTT. This rearrangement joins TRBV20-1 to TRBJ2-3; possibly TRBD2 for D (6 bases). CDR1 DFQATT and CDR2 SNEGSKA come from the germline V gene (reference sequence). V shed 3 bases and J shed 4 bases, with 17 bases lying between them. CDR3 size: 15 residues.

This clonotype appeared many times. The J gene is TRBJ2-3, the V gene TRBV5-1; no clear D gene. V shed 1 base and J shed 4 bases, with 7 bases lying between them. This CDR3 spans 13 amino acids. Germline CDR1 reads SGHRS; CDR2 reads YFSETQ. The CDR3 loop reads CASSLFLPDTQYF. CDR3 in DNA: TGCGCCAGCAGCTTGTTTTTGCCAGATACGCAGTATTTT.

Details on this clonotype: This may be a read error: a much more frequent sequence differs by one nucleotide. The chain couples TRBV27 to TRBJ1-2; unclear D gene. The CDR3 loop spans 14 amino acids. Germline CDR1 reads MNHEY; CDR2 reads SMNVEV (reference sequence). CDR3 DNA sequence: TGTGCCAGCAGTTTATCCGGTCCCAACTATGGCTGCACCTTC. Its protein is CASSLSGPNYGCTF.

This clonotype was picked up many times. The chain uses TRBV6-2 or TRBV6-3 and TRBJ2-7, with D unresolved. Germline loops: CDR1 MNHEY, CDR2 SVGEGT. The CDR3 sequence is 13 residues long. Trimming took off 0 bases at V and 3 bases at J, with 6 bases between the two ends. The CDR3 bases are TGTGCCAGCAGTTACTCTACAGTCTACGAGCAGTACTTC. Translation: CASSYSTVYEQYF.

In DNA form, the CDR3 reads TGTGCCAGCAGCCCCACCCGGGGCACAGATACGCAGTATTTT. Translation gives CASSPTRGTDTQYF. The J gene is TRBJ2-3, the V gene TRBV7-3, with no clear D. The length of the CDR3 is 14 residues. Deletions cut 5 bases from V and 1 base from J, with 10 bases between. Germline values: CDR1 SGHTA, CDR2 FQGTGA.

This clonotype was seen ten or more times. This chain joins TRBV2 and TRBJ2-1, with TRBD2 identical over 7 bases. The germline V gene has CDR1 SNHLY and CDR2 FYNNEI. V shed 7 bases, J shed 2 bases, and the junction held 11 bases outside the gene matches. The length of the CDR3 is 16 residues. The CDR3 loop reads CASTPSGSGPYNEQFF. DNA of the CDR3: TGTGCCAGCACCCCATCAGGTAGCGGGCCCTACAATGAGCAGTTCTTC.

The J gene is TRBJ2-3, the V gene TRBV28; 8 nucleotides match TRBD2. Germline CDR1 and CDR2: MDHEN and SYDVKM. CDR3 length: 14 amino acids. V lost 2 bases to trimming and J lost 10 bases; unmatched junction nucleotides: 8. CDR3: CASSLSGRVDAQYF. CDR3 coding DNA: TGTGCCAGCAGTTTAAGCGGGAGAGTTGACGCGCAGTATTTT. The full variable domain, in which reference TRBV28 and TRBJ2-3 provide the parts outside the CDR3, is DVKVTQSSRYLVKRTGEKVFLECVQDMDHENMFWYRQDPGLGLRLIYFSYDVKMKEKGDIPEGYSVSREKKERFSLILESASTNQTSMYLCASSLSGRVDAQYFGPGTRLTVL.

This clonotype showed up many times. The chain joins TRBV7-9 to TRBJ2-3; D is undetermined. The CDR3 totals 14 residues. Germline CDR1 SEHNR, CDR2 FQNEAQ (reference sequence). V was clipped by 4 bases and J by 1 base, with 9 bases between them. DNA for the CDR3: TGTGCCAGCAGCTGGCCTGACGGCACAGATACGCAGTATTTT. Protein: CASSWPDGTDTQYF.

With respect to this clonotype: Just one base apart from a much larger clone, this may be a read error. This rearrangement joins TRBV5-1 to TRBJ2-1, with 10 bases identical to TRBD2. There are 17 residues in the CDR3. The germline V gene has CDR1 SGHRS and CDR2 YFSETQ. CDR3 in DNA: TGCGCCAGCGGCTTGTCCCCAGCGGGAGGGCTCTACAATGAGCAGTTCTTC. Amino acids: CASGLSPAGGLYNEQFF.

The V and J genes are TRBV27 and TRBJ2-7; weak D call: TRBD1 (5 bases). Deletions cut 2 bases from V and 6 bases from J, with 14 bases between. This CDR3 contains 14 residues. Germline V lookup: CDR1 MNHEY, CDR2 SMNVEV (reference sequence). The CDR3 is CASSLARQGREQYF. As DNA, the CDR3 is TGTGCCAGCAGTTTAGCCCGGCAGGGTCGCGAGCAGTACTTC.

The chain employs TRBV27 and TRBJ1-2; 7 bases are shared with TRBD1. V lost 0 bases and J lost 8; bases outside the gene matches: 15. The V gene's germline CDR1 is MNHEY and CDR2 SMNVEV (reference sequence). The CDR3 loop spans 17 amino acids. CDR3 loop: CASSLSISDRASDGYTF. CDR3 coding DNA: TGTGCCAGCAGTTTATCGATCTCAGACAGGGCCAGTGACGGCTACACCTTC.

On this clonotype: The CDR3 carries no conserved terminal phenylalanine or tryptophan, so it likely arises from a read error. The genes are TRBV12-3 or TRBV12-4 and TRBJ2-1; D is unresolved. This CDR3 comprises 12 residues. Trimming stripped 7 bases from V and 7 bases from J, with 11 bases between. CDR3 sequence reads: CASTPAWNEQFS. Written as DNA, the CDR3 is TGTGCCAGCACCCCTGCCTGGAATGAGCAGTTCTCC.

To note about this clonotype: This clone may be a read error of a much larger clone one base away. This chain links TRBV12-3 or TRBV12-4 with TRBJ2-7; the match to TRBD2 covers 12 bases. The CDR3 runs to 15 residues. J lost 6 bases, V lost 3 bases, and 6 bases had no gene match. CDR3 in DNA: TGTGCCAGCAGTTTTTCACTAGCGGGGGGCTGCGAGCAGTACTTC. Protein: CASSFSLAGGCEQYF.

This clonotype has more than one count but fewer than ten. V gene TRBV3-1 combines with J gene TRBJ2-7; 8 bases are a match to TRBD2. V was clipped by 0 bases and J by 6 bases; unmatched bases: 7. The length of the CDR3 is 15 residues. CDR1 is LGHDT, CDR2 YNNKEL, per germline (reference sequence). CDR3 in amino acids: CASSQELGLVREQYF. The CDR3 DNA sequence: TGTGCCAGCAGCCAAGAACTGGGACTAGTCCGCGAGCAGTACTTC.

This clonotype was detected only a few times. This chain joins TRBV1 and TRBJ2-3; the table names TRBD2, a call not compared with the DNA. TRBV1 constitutes a pseudogene. The length of the CDR3 is 17 residues. The chain's CDR3 is CTSSPGTSGPSTDTQYF. The CDR3 bases are TGCACCAGCAGCCCGGGAACTAGCGGGCCTAGCACAGATACGCAGTATTTT.

This clonotype appeared many times. This sequence joins TRBV9 and TRBJ2-7; D is perhaps TRBD1 or TRBD2 (6 bases each). The V end was cut by 7 bases, the J end by 0 bases, with 14 bases between. This CDR3 spans 14 amino acids. Germline loops: CDR1 SGDLS, CDR2 YYNGEE. This chain's CDR3 is CASGPGDTSYEQYF. The CDR3 DNA reads TGTGCCAGCGGCCCGGGGGACACCTCCTACGAGCAGTACTTC.